This T cell receptor (beta chain) was sequenced for a study of T-cell reconstitution after alpha-beta-depleted transplantation in children. Study observations and caveats: At around two months after transplant, the alpha-beta T cells were reportedly derived from several hundred expanded clones that came from non-depleted graft cells. It was newly produced T cells that mostly accounted for T-cell counts and diversity one year after transplant. After transplant, high TCRbeta diversity at day 60 in some patients arose from surviving recipient T cells and thymic progenitors.

This clonotype occurred many times. Its antigen remains unidentified. The CDR3 length is 12 residues. V was cut by 5 bases and J by 2 bases, with 5 bases left in between. For TCRbeta, the library was prepared with unique molecular identifiers. From the PCR reads, TCRdb called clonotypes with MiXCR, one entry per CDR3 protein. The sample lists 500,000 to 650,000 distinct CDR3 sequences, roughly 10% occurring once. The material sequenced was PBMCs, mostly from graft donor cells, taken 180 days after TCRalphabeta/CD19-depleted stem cell transplant. This TCR was sampled from a female patient under 10 years old who had a stem cell transplant for aplastic anemia, so the T cells may come from the graft donor. This chain connects TRBV12-3 or TRBV12-4 to TRBJ2-3, with D unresolved. The DNA of the CDR3 is TGTGCCAGCAGTCTGGCCACAGATACGCAGTATTTT. It codes for CASSLATDTQYF.